These 20 T cell receptor beta chains were sequenced from one sample in a study of CD8+ T cells in alopecia areata (dated by TCRdb to the late 2010s). The library was produced with the immunoSEQ multiplex PCR assay. RNA was extracted from all samples and reverse transcribed into cDNA, which served as template for TCR sequencing. TCRdb's version of the immuneACCESS table is confined to in-frame rearrangements and falls short of the full clone set. An unresolved V gene accounts for under half of the shortfall where checked; the remainder is of unknown origin. The sample includes 9,500 to 15,000 clones, with roughly 57% observed a single time. The ten largest clones represent roughly 13% of the sample. Lesional scalp punch biopsies and peripheral blood were collected from alopecia areata patients. The sample taken for sequencing was skin. Source of these receptors: a human donor with alopecia areata.

The sample holds a few counts of this clone. The CDR3 region is CASSLYGSNEQFF. Written as DNA, the CDR3 is TGTGCCAGCAGTCTTTACGGGAGTAATGAGCAGTTCTTC. V is TRBV6-5 and J is TRBJ2-1; possible D gene TRBD2, 6 bases. V was cut by 5 bases and J by 7 bases, with 12 bases left in between. The germline CDR1 and CDR2 sequences are MNHEY and SVGAGI. The CDR3 contains 13 residues.

The CDR3 DNA sequence: TGTGCCAGCAGCCAAGACAGGGGGCGTTCAAACACCGGGGAGCTGTTTTTT. It translates to CASSQDRGRSNTGELFF. The chain couples TRBV9 to TRBJ2-2, with 10 bases that match TRBD1. The trim removed 4 bases at V and 2 bases at J, leaving 8 bases unmatched. Looked up from germline, CDR1 is SGDLS and CDR2 is YYNGEE. This CDR3 contains 17 residues.

The chain links TRBV25-1 to TRBJ1-2; perhaps TRBD1 as D (5 bases). The CDR3 totals 13 residues. Germline V CDR1 and CDR2: MGHDK, SYGVNS. Trimming took 6 bases from V and 9 from J, leaving 17 bases between them. Here the CDR3 reads CASRGDGLLSYTF. The CDR3 coding sequence is TGTGCCAGCAGAGGGGACGGATTATTAAGCTACACCTTC.

The chain joins TRBV27 to TRBJ2-7; 10 positions agree with TRBD2. V was clipped by 2 bases and J by 3 bases; unmatched bases: 4. Germline CDR1 is MNHEY and CDR2 is SMNVEV (reference sequence). The CDR3 has 15 residues. The CDR3 bases are TGTGCCAGCAGTTTAAATAGCGGGGGGTTCTACGAGCAGTACTTC. This encodes CASSLNSGGFYEQYF.

The V gene is TRBV5-8, the J gene TRBJ2-7, with 12 bases matching TRBD1. The germline CDR1 and CDR2 sequences are SGHTS and YDEGEE. The CDR3 loop spans 13 amino acids. With V trimmed by 9 bases and J by 5 bases, 6 bases remained unmatched. The CDR3 is CATRDRGLHEQYF. In nucleotides, the CDR3 is TGTGCCACCCGGGACAGGGGGCTCCACGAGCAGTACTTC.

In this sample, this clone turned up a few times. The J gene is TRBJ1-5, the V gene TRBV28; 7 bases agree with TRBD1. Germline V gene lookup returns CDR1 MDHEN and CDR2 SYDVKM. This CDR3 has 18 amino acids. Trimming took 5 bases from V and 0 from J; bases not matched to a gene: 13. CDR3 loop: CASSAGTAGLYSNQPQHF. The CDR3 DNA follows: TGTGCCAGCAGTGCCGGGACAGCCGGCCTATATAGCAATCAGCCCCAGCATTTT.

The genes are TRBV11-1 and TRBJ2-1; D not certain. There are 15 residues in the CDR3. Trimming shortened V by 5 bases and J by 2 bases, and 13 bases separated the two germline ends. Germline loops: CDR1 SGHAT, CDR2 FQDESV (reference sequence). The CDR3 sequence: CASSTRHSAYNEQFF. CDR3 DNA: TGTGCCAGCAGCACCCGACATTCGGCCTACAATGAGCAGTTCTTC.

The chain uses TRBV5-1 and TRBJ1-5; D is unresolved. CDR3 size: 14 residues. Germline assignment: CDR1 SGHRS and CDR2 YFSETQ. V was cut by 4 bases and J by 5 bases, with 13 bases left in between. CDR3 protein: CASSPWWGYQPQHF. In DNA, the CDR3 is TGCGCCAGCAGCCCTTGGTGGGGATATCAGCCCCAGCATTTT.

A few counts support this clone. The chain joins TRBV4-1 to TRBJ2-2, with TRBD2 identical over 8 bases. Per germline, CDR1 MGHRA and CDR2 YSYEKL. Trimming removed 2 bases from V and 3 bases from J; junction bases left unmatched: 11. The CDR3 contains 18 residues. CDR3 nucleotides: TGCGCCAGCAGCCAATTTTTCGTGGGACTAGGCGACACCGGGGAGCTGTTTTTT. Encoded protein: CASSQFFVGLGDTGELFF.

The V gene is TRBV4-3, the J gene TRBJ2-1, with 7 bases lining up with TRBD2. Per the germline V gene, CDR1 is LGHNA and CDR2 is YSLEER. J gave up 5 bases and V 4 bases, and 14 bases lay outside the gene matches. The CDR3 spans 17 residues. The CDR3 spells CASSRILGGGVDNEQFF. CDR3 nucleotides: TGCGCCAGCAGCCGCATCCTCGGCGGGGGTGTGGACAATGAGCAGTTCTTC.

This clone was recorded only once. This chain connects TRBV7-6 to TRBJ2-2, with D uncertain. The V gene lost 6 bases and the J gene lost 6 bases, with 5 bases spanning the gap. CDR1 is SGHVS, CDR2 FNYEAQ, per germline. The CDR3 length is 11 residues. CDR3 nucleotide sequence: TGTGCCAGCAGATACGCCGGGGAGCTGTTTTTT. Residues: CASRYAGELFF.

J is TRBJ2-4 and V is TRBV5-6; 8 nucleotides match TRBD1. J gave up 6 bases and V 2 bases, and 4 bases lay outside the gene matches. CDR3 length equals 14 residues. Germline assignment: CDR1 SGHDT and CDR2 YYEEEE. The CDR3 nucleotides are TGTGCCAGCAGCTTCTGGACAGGGAGAAACATTCAGTACTTC. Protein sequence: CASSFWTGRNIQYF.

Only a few counts were recorded for this clone. This chain uses TRBV7-9 with TRBJ2-3; possibly TRBD2 for D (6 bases). The CDR3 has 14 residues. The V end was cut by 6 bases, the J end by 2 bases, with 12 bases between. Germline CDR1 is SEHNR and CDR2 is FQNEAQ (reference sequence). In DNA, the CDR3 is TGTGCCAGCAGTTTTAGCGGAAACACAGATACGCAGTATTTT. Its protein product is CASSFSGNTDTQYF.

CDR3 bases: TGTGCCTGGAGTTTTGGGGTCGGTCAGCCCCAGCATTTT. It translates to CAWSFGVGQPQHF. The rearrangement joins TRBV30 to TRBJ1-5; D is undetermined. Germline CDR1 is GTSNPN and CDR2 is SVGIG (reference sequence). V was pared by 2 bases and J by 6 bases, with 11 bases between. This CDR3 is built from 13 residues.

This chain uses TRBV5-4 with TRBJ2-7, with D possibly being TRBD2 (5 bases). The germline V gene has CDR1 SGHNT and CDR2 YYREEE (reference sequence). V was cut by 4 bases and J by 4 bases, with 18 bases left in between. The CDR3 loop spans 15 amino acids. The CDR3 here is CASSPRMERWYEQYF. Written as DNA, the CDR3 is TGTGCCAGCAGCCCGAGGATGGAGCGGTGGTACGAGCAGTACTTC.

This clone was observed a handful of times. The chain combines TRBV23-1 with TRBJ2-2; TRBD2 aligns across 11 bases. TRBV23-1 is classed as an ORF, of uncertain function. With 0 bases clipped from V and 0 bases from J, the junction kept 12 bases outside the gene matches. CDR3 size: 21 residues. CDR3: CASSQSAQLAGARANTGELFF. The DNA of the CDR3 is TGCGCCAGCAGTCAATCGGCCCAACTAGCGGGAGCCAGAGCGAACACCGGGGAGCTGTTTTTT.

This clone was seen only a few times. The chain employs TRBV29-1 and TRBJ1-2; D remains ambiguous. CDR3 length equals 10 residues. From germline, CDR1 is SQVTM and CDR2 ANQGSEA. With 4 bases removed from V and 10 bases from J, the gap between germline ends came to 10 bases. As DNA, the CDR3 is TGCAGCGTTGTCGACCACTACTACACCTTC. Protein sequence: CSVVDHYYTF.

This clone was seen a few times. This chain uses TRBV12-5 with TRBJ1-1, with no clear D. The V gene's germline CDR1 is LGHNT and CDR2 FRNRAP. Trimming pared 7 bases from V and 2 bases from J, leaving 8 bases between. This CDR3 spans 12 amino acids. The CDR3 DNA sequence: TGTGCTAGTGAAGGTCCTAACACTGAAGCTTTCTTT. This encodes CASEGPNTEAFF.

This clone showed up just a few times. The chain employs TRBV7-3 and TRBJ1-6; no clear D. Trimming took 2 bases from V and 7 from J, leaving 12 bases between them. The germline V gene has CDR1 SGHTA and CDR2 FQGTGA. CDR3 length equals 15 residues. CDR3 nucleotides: TGTGCCAGCAGCTTATTAGGGAATTGGAATTCACCCCTCCACTTT. Its protein is CASSLLGNWNSPLHF.

The chain couples TRBV28 to TRBJ2-3; TRBD1 aligns across 9 bases. After removal of 6 bases from V and 3 bases from J, the junction contained 7 bases not matched to a gene. The CDR3 extends over 15 amino acids. Germline V CDR1 and CDR2: MDHEN, SYDVKM. This chain's CDR3 is CASRDRTGETDTQYF. CDR3 DNA sequence: TGTGCCAGCAGGGACAGGACAGGGGAAACAGATACGCAGTATTTT.